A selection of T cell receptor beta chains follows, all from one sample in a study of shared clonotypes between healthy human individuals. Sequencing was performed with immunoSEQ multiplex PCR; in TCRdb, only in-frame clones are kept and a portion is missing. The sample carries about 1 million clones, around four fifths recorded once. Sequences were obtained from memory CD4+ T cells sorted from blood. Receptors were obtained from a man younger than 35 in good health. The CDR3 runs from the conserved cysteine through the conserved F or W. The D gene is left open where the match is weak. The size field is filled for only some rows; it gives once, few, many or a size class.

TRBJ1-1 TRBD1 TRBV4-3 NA TGCGCCAGCAGCCAAGTATGGGGACAGGGGTACACTGAAGCTTTCTTT CASSQVWGQGYTEAFF
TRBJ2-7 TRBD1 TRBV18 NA TGTGCCAGCTCAGCGGACAGGACGGCTATCTCCTACGAGCAGTACTTC CASSADRTAISYEQYF
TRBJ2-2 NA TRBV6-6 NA TGTGCCAGCAGGTTAGGTGCCGGGGAGCTGTTTTTT CASRLGAGELFF
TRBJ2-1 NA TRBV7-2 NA TGTGCCAGCAGCTTAACCGGGTATGAGCAGTTCTTC CASSLTGYEQFF
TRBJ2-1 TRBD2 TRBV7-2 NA TGTGCCAGCAGCTTAGAAGGCGGGGGAGCTTTCAGTGAGCAGTTCTTC CASSLEGGGAFSEQFF
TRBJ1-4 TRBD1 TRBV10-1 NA TGCGCCAGCAGCCGGACAGGGAGTAATGAAAAACTGTTTTTT CASSRTGSNEKLFF
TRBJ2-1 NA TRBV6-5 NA TGTGCCAGCAGTTGGGGAGGTCCCTCCTACAATGAGCAGTTCTTC CASSWGGPSYNEQFF
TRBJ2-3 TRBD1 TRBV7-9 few TGTGCCAGCAGTCCAGGACAGGGAACAAGTACAGATACGCAGTATTTT CASSPGQGTSTDTQYF
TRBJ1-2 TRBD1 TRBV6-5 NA TGTGCCAGCAGGTCAAACAGGGGTGGCTACACCTTC CASRSNRGGYTF
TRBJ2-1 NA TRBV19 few TGTGCCAGTAGTAGGACCCCCTACAATGAGCAGTTCTTC CASSRTPYNEQFF
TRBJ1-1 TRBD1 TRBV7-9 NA TGTGCCAGCAGTTCGGGACAGGGGGACACTGAAGCTTTCTTT CASSSGQGDTEAFF
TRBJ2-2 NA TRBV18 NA TGTGCCAGCTCACCCACGAATAAGGGGATCGCGAACACCGGGGAGCTGTTTTTT CASSPTNKGIANTGELFF
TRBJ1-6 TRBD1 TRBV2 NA TGTGCCAGCAATGTTTACAGGGGAAATAATTCACCCCTCCACTTT CASNVYRGNNSPLHF
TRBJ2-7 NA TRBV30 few TGTGCCTGGAGTGGGGTGGGATACGAGCAGTACTTC CAWSGVGYEQYF
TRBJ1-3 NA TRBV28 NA TGTGCCAGCAGTTTCATCCCAGGGAGCTCTGGAAACACCATATATTTT CASSFIPGSSGNTIYF
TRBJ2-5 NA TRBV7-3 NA TGTGCCAGCAGCTGGAGCCGGGGAGAGACCCAGTACTTC CASSWSRGETQYF
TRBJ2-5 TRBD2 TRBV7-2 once TGTGCCAGCAGCTTCACCGGGACTAGCGGGGGAGAGACCCAGTACTTC CASSFTGTSGGETQYF
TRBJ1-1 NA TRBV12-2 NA TGTGCAAGTCGCTTAGACGGGCCAGACCTTAACACTGAAGCTTTCTTT CASRLDGPDLNTEAFF
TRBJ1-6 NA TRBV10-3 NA TGTGCCATCGCAGGGGAAGGCTCACCCCTCCACTTT CAIAGEGSPLHF
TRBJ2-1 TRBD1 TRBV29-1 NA TGCAGCGTTGAACAGGGGGCAGGGGAGCAGTTCTTC CSVEQGAGEQFF